This T cell receptor (beta chain) came from a study of blood T cell repertoires in COVID-19 (dated by TCRdb to about 2020). Study-level background: Collaborator samples came from the United States, Italy and Spain and covered acute and convalescent phases of COVID-19. Nearly every sample came with metadata listing a de-identified subject ID, COVID-19 status, age in years and sex. The samples were drawn from the first 160 participants of the ongoing ImmuneRACE study and from some 1,300 subjects provided by 6 global collaborators. The repertoires were released in a freely available public database meant as a resource for research on the immune response to SARS-CoV-2. Deeply sampled blood TCRbeta repertoires from subjects exposed to, actively infected with, or recovered from COVID-19 were included in the dataset. Where available, HLA class I and class II types were obtained from metadata supplied by the sample provider rather than from assay-based typing. The material from the prospective study consisted of cDNA or gDNA derived from T cells, B-cell-depleted T cells, or PBMCs.

On this clone: No cognate antigen has been identified for it. The record has no base qualities; no much larger clone is one base away.

Participants in the prospective study were aged about 18 to 89 years, lived in approximately 26 United States geographic areas, and enrolled through a virtual design. In the prospective study, participants were assigned to cohorts based on the clinical history participants reported in a screening survey and a study questionnaire. Recovered participants in ImmuneRACE Cohort 3 were defined by two consecutive negative NP/OP PCR tests, clearance by a healthcare professional, or resolution of symptoms. In the prospective study, mobile phlebotomists collected whole blood, serum and a nasopharyngeal or oropharyngeal swab from each participant. Participants in the prospective study had the option to provide additional blood draws and questionnaires over a 2-month period. Before DNA extraction, prospective study blood samples were shipped either frozen or at room temperature. Cut back by 3 bases and 9 bases, the V and J ends lie 13 bases apart. The CDR3 holds 12 amino acids from the cysteine to the phenylalanine. Here the CDR3 DNA is all that survives: 36 bases in frame from base 1. CDR1 and CDR2, per the germline V gene, are SGHTS and YDEGEE.

What the study reported, not specific to this receptor: The amount of clinical and demographic metadata varied by source and participant and was provided uncurated.

The immunoSEQ Assay, a bias-controlled multiplex PCR, was used to amplify TCRbeta CDR3 regions from genomic DNA. The study's own analysis went as follows. The number of nucleated cells in each sample was estimated by amplification of reference gene primers within the assay. To quantify the absolute abundance of each unique TCRbeta CDR3 rearrangement, sequence reads were collapsed and filtered. Productive Simpson clonality was computed per sample as the square root of Simpson's diversity index over productive rearrangements. TCRdb's version of the immuneACCESS table is confined to in-frame rearrangements and falls short of the full clone set. An unresolved V gene accounts for under half of the shortfall where checked; the remainder is of unknown origin. The DNA was the basis for D and trimming; V, J and clone size are from that table. The sample table records about 140,000 clones; around 86% of these occur just once. Jointly, the top ten make up approximately 10% of the sample.

Sequencing input: PBMCs or T cells enriched from blood (not recorded which). This TCR came from a man in his sixties who had recovered from COVID-19. The sequence is built from TRBV5-8 and TRBJ2-7; a weak D assignment points to TRBD1 (6 bases agree). The DNA reads as follows: TGTGCCAGCAGCTCGGACAGCCCAGGGCAGTACTTC. It codes for CASSSDSPGQYF.